This T cell receptor beta chain was recovered during a study of blood T cell repertoires in COVID-19. The authors' processing: Using reference gene primer amplification, nucleated cell counts were estimated. This table comes from immunoSEQ multiplex PCR, and its TCRdb copy is limited to in-frame clones, with some not included. The V and J calls and clone size are taken from that table; D and trimming were inferred from the DNA. Of about 120,000 clones detected, 70% to 90% appear once; the ten largest clones hold approximately 4.2%. This CDR3 has 11 residues. CDR1 and CDR2 from the germline V gene are DFQATT and SNEGSKA (reference sequence).

The sequenced sample consisted of peripheral blood. The sequence was collected from a man in his forties with acute or convalescent COVID-19. V usage is TRBV20-1 and J usage is TRBJ2-3; D perhaps matches TRBD2 (6 bases). Here the CDR3 DNA reads TGCAGCAGGAGGGGCACAGATACGCAGTATTTT. It yields the protein CSRRGTDTQYF.